This T cell receptor (beta chain) derives from a study of CXCR3-negative and CXCR3-positive naive CD8 T cells. Overall study results and limits: CXCR3-positive naive cells carried more hydrophobic TRB CDR3s than CXCR3-negative naive cells did. Relative to memory CD8+ cells, whose diversity was much lower, both naive subsets had comparably high diversity.

The CDR3 totals 13 residues. 5' RACE that incorporated UMI labels was used to prepare the TRB cDNA libraries. TCRdb re-called the 5' RACE reads and shows each CDR3 protein once, DNA omitted. This table holds about 150,000 distinct CDR3 sequences. For this clonotype: Its antigen is not known.

Sample: naive CXCR3+ CD8+ T cells from blood. Specified subset: CD45RO-CCR7+CD27+CD95- naive CD8+ T cells expressing CXCR3 (TNR3+). This rearrangement joins TRBV12-3 or TRBV12-4 to TRBJ2-1; TCRdb lists TRBD1, though no DNA is available to test this call. The source is a human donor in good health. Some clones in this sample may be carry-over from other donors' samples. The CDR3 reads CASRLTGFDEQFF.